This section outlines one T cell receptor beta chain sequence together with its context. This clonotype was observed many times. The specificity of this receptor is unknown. There are no base qualities to consult, and no much larger clone falls within one base. The data belong to a study of CD8 T cells in ankylosing spondylitis (dated by TCRdb to between 2016 and 2019). In the study overall: T cell receptor beta repertoires were profiled in healthy donors and ankylosing spondylitis patients so that disease-linked TCR variants could be found. Peripheral blood was sampled, and synovial fluid was additionally collected from ankylosing spondylitis patients. The full study cohort comprised 25 or so ankylosing spondylitis patients and 85 to 120 healthy donors. The research as a whole found: A TCR beta motif of 7 or 8 highly homologous amino acid variants appeared characteristic of blood from ankylosing spondylitis patients. Significant enrichment of the disease-linked clones was reported in matched synovial fluid samples from ankylosing spondylitis patients. In peripheral blood, the disease-linked clones were found at relatively low frequencies and had a CD8+ phenotype. Some TCR beta motif variants had previously been reported in synovial fluid and blood of reactive arthritis patients, which suggested common disease-initiation mechanisms.

The germline V gene gives CDR1 as SGHVS and CDR2 as FNYEAQ. V ends up 5 bases short and J 0 bases short, with an unmatched junction base count of 4. The CDR3, cysteine through phenylalanine, is 17 amino acids long. Only the CDR3 portion is preserved as DNA: 51 bases, with reading frame beginning at the first base. The sequencer listed for this sample is Illumina HiSeq 2500. TCR beta libraries were prepared by quantitative 5'-RACE with molecular barcodes. On the study's bioinformatics: A new computational method based on a probabilistic model of VDJ rearrangement was used to identify disease-linked TCR variants. The raw public reads went through TCRdb reprocessing: fastp at Q25, MiXCR clone calling, in-frame beta chains kept. Each entry is one CDR3 protein sequence, shown with its most common DNA and genes. The V and J calls follow TCRdb's processing rather than the paper's. This sample holds roughly 150,000 distinct CDR3 sequences; 25% to 35% were observed only once. The ten biggest clones cover over 5.5% of the sample.

Synovial fluid samples were paired with blood samples taken from the same ankylosing spondylitis patients. The rearranged segments are TRBV7-6 and TRBJ2-3, with 14 junctional bases fitting TRBD2. The receptor was isolated from a male donor with ankylosing spondylitis. Sequences were obtained from synovial fluid, either unsorted or a sorted T cell fraction (not recorded which). The CDR3 reads CASSPGLAGGSTDTQYF. The DNA is as follows: TGTGCCAGCAGCCCCGGACTAGCGGGAGGAAGCACAGATACGCAGTATTTT.